This T cell receptor (beta chain) was retrieved from a study of CD8+ T cells in alopecia areata. Findings and caveats of the study: Persistence in scalp and blood during tofacitinib was observed for many expanded lesional clones.

Isolated RNA was reverse transcribed into cDNA used as the sequencing template. Libraries were prepared by immunoSEQ multiplex PCR; TCRdb keeps only in-frame clonotypes and omits some of them. The sample has under 150,000 clones; 56% are singletons. With respect to this clone: Its antigen is undetermined.

Sample treatment: oral pan-JAK inhibitor, 5-10 mg twice daily. The sample consisted of CD4+ T cells sorted from blood, taken at week 24, from a patient treated with tofacitinib. The sequence was collected from a human donor with alopecia areata.

The DNA for the CDR3 is TGCAGTTGTCTTAGGAATGGCTACACCTTC. This codes for CSCLRNGYTF. The V gene is TRBV29-1, the J gene TRBJ1-2; D is ambiguous. Germline V lookup: CDR1 SQVTM, CDR2 ANQGSEA. The CDR3 extends over 10 amino acids.